Listed below are T cell receptor beta chains from one sample, sequenced in a study of T cells in Graves' hyperthyroidism and ophthalmopathy. TCRdb reanalysed the multiplex PCR reads using MiXCR and keeps one entry per CDR3 protein. The table records around 350,000 distinct CDR3 sequences, 20% to 30% of them present only once. The sample comprised blood. These receptors were collected from a man aged 50-60 years with Graves' hyperthyroidism. CDR3s include the opening cysteine and the closing phenylalanine or tryptophan. Each record gives: clone size, J gene, D gene, V gene, CDR3 DNA, CDR3 protein. A D gene is named only where the DNA matches it firmly. Not all rows give a size; the values are once, few, many and, for expanded clones, a class.

>many|TRBJ2-3|TRBD2|TRBV7-2
TGTGCCAGCAGCTTCCTAGCGGGAGGGAGCACAGATACGCAGTATTTT
CASSFLAGGSTDTQYF
>few|TRBJ2-7|TRBD1|TRBV24-1
TGTGCCACCAGTGATTCCCGGACAGGGACACCCTGCGAGCAGTACTTC
CATSDSRTGTPCEQYF
>-|TRBJ2-6|-|TRBV5-1
TGCGCCAGCAGCACCCGGGCCAACGTCCTGACTTTC
CASSTRANVLTF
>few|TRBJ1-5|-|TRBV3-1
TGTGCCAGCAGCCAAGTGGGTTATCAGCCCCAGCATTTT
CASSQVGYQPQHF
>few|TRBJ1-1|-|TRBV2
TGTGCCAGCAGTTCAACGAGTGATACTGAAGCTTTCTTT
CASSSTSDTEAFF
>-|TRBJ2-7|-|TRBV12-3/TRBV12-4
TGTGCCAGCAGTGGGAACGCGGGCGAGCAGTACTTC
CASSGNAGEQYF
>-|TRBJ1-4|-|TRBV28
TGTGCCAGCAGTGCGACGACCCTTCGGGAAAAACTGTTTTTT
CASSATTLREKLFF
>many|TRBJ2-7|-|TRBV10-3
TGTGCCATCAGTCCTAGCCGATACGAGCAGTACTTC
CAISPSRYEQYF
>few|TRBJ2-1|-|TRBV7-9
TGTGCCAGCAGCTTCGTGAGGGTGGAGCAGTTCTTC
CASSFVRVEQFF
>-|TRBJ2-1|TRBD2|TRBV4-1
TGCGCCAGCAGTCGGACTAGCGGGACCTACTCCTACAATGAGCAGTTCTTC
CASSRTSGTYSYNEQFF
>few|TRBJ2-1|-|TRBV6-1
TGTGCCAGCAGGCCCAAACCCAACGGGATGTACAATGAGCAGTTCTTC
CASRPKPNGMYNEQFF
>-|TRBJ2-5|-|TRBV7-3
TGTGCCAGCAGCTTAACCGTGTATGAGACCCAGTACTTC
CASSLTVYETQYF
>-|TRBJ2-7|TRBD2|TRBV5-1
TGCGCCAGCAGCTTGTTTGGCGGGAGTCCCTCCTACGAGCAGTACTTC
CASSLFGGSPSYEQYF
>few|TRBJ2-5|TRBD1|TRBV7-6
TGTGCCAGCAGCCCGGGACAGGCCCGGGGAGAGACCCAGTACTTC
CASSPGQARGETQYF
>few|TRBJ2-6|TRBD2|TRBV6-1
TGTGCCAGCAGTTTCTCCGGGACTAGCGGATACTCTGGGGCCAACGTCCTGACTTTC
CASSFSGTSGYSGANVLTF
>many|TRBJ2-1|TRBD2|TRBV2
TGTGCCAGCAGTGTAAAGGGGACTAGCGGCTACAATGAGCAGTTCTTC
CASSVKGTSGYNEQFF
>few|TRBJ1-1|-|TRBV20-1
TGCAGTGCTATTTTAAATTTGAACACTGAAGCTTTCTTT
CSAILNLNTEAFF
>-|TRBJ1-6|-|TRBV10-3
TGTGCCACCTCACTACAGGGACCTCCTTATAATTCACCCCTCCACTTT
CATSLQGPPYNSPLHF
>-|TRBJ2-6|-|TRBV5-1
TGCGCCAGCAGCTGGACTACGCCAGCTTTCAACGTCCTGACTTTC
CASSWTTPAFNVLTF
>-|TRBJ2-1|TRBD2|TRBV6-1
TGTGCCAGCAGAGCGGGAGGGAGCTCCTACAATGAGCAGTTCTTC
CASRAGGSSYNEQFF
>-|TRBJ2-3|TRBD2|TRBV6-5
TGTGCCAGCAGTTACGATTTCTCGCGGGGGGGTACAGATACGCAGTATTTT
CASSYDFSRGGTDTQYF
>-|TRBJ1-5|-|TRBV20-1
TGCAGTGCTAGACGGGGGGGCAATCAGCCCCAGCATTTT
CSARRGGNQPQHF
>-|TRBJ2-3|TRBD1|TRBV6-1
TGTGCCAGCAGTTGGACAGGGAGCACAGATACGCAGTATTTT
CASSWTGSTDTQYF
>few|TRBJ1-5|-|TRBV2
TGTGCCAGCGCCCATAATCAGCCCCAGCATTTT
CASAHNQPQHF
>many|TRBJ2-7|-|TRBV7-9
TGTGCCAGCAGTCTGATGGCGGGGAGCTACGAGCAGTACTTC
CASSLMAGSYEQYF
>-|TRBJ2-2|TRBD1|TRBV7-3
TGTGCCAGCAGCTCATCGACAGGGGCTTTCGGGGAGCTGTTTTTT
CASSSSTGAFGELFF
>many|TRBJ2-3|-|TRBV2
TGTGCCAGCAAAACTGCCAGACCTAGCACAGATACGCAGTATTTT
CASKTARPSTDTQYF
>-|TRBJ1-3|-|TRBV6-1
TGTGCCAGCAGTGAACAGCCTCCATCTCCTGGAAACACCATATATTTT
CASSEQPPSPGNTIYF
>-|TRBJ2-7|TRBD1|TRBV28
TGTGCCAGCATTAATAGAGGACAGGGGCCCTACGAGCAGTACTTC
CASINRGQGPYEQYF
>many|TRBJ1-5|-|TRBV12-3/TRBV12-4
TGTGCCAGCAGTTTCTTCGTCGGGACAAGCAATCAGCCCCAGCATTTT
CASSFFVGTSNQPQHF
>-|TRBJ2-5|-|TRBV20-1
TGCAGTGCTATGCTTAGCGGCCAAGAGACCCAGTACTTC
CSAMLSGQETQYF
>-|TRBJ2-1|-|TRBV7-3
TGTGCCAGCAGCTTAACCCATGATGAGCAGTCCTTC
CASSLTHDEQSF
>-|TRBJ2-5|-|TRBV29-1
TGCAGCGTTGCTGGGAGCGGGGAGACCCAGTACTTC
CSVAGSGETQYF
>many|TRBJ2-7|TRBD1|TRBV11-2
TGTGCCAGCAGCTTAGTTGGGACAGGGGGAAATGGGCAGTACTTC
CASSLVGTGGNGQYF
>-|TRBJ2-1|-|TRBV28
TGTGCCAGCAGCTCCCCCGATAGCGGAAGGAACAATGAGCAGTTCTTC
CASSSPDSGRNNEQFF
>-|TRBJ2-1|TRBD2|TRBV11-1
TGTGCCAGCAGCTTTACTAGCGTTATGGGCAATGAGCAGTTCTTC
CASSFTSVMGNEQFF
>few|TRBJ2-3|-|TRBV9
TGTGCCAGCAGCGTAGCTGGGCACAGGGGCACAGATACGCAGTATTTT
CASSVAGHRGTDTQYF
>-|TRBJ2-7|TRBD2|TRBV6-1
TGTGCCAGCAGTTTCGGACTAGCGGGGCCTACGGGGCAGTACTTC
CASSFGLAGPTGQYF
>few|TRBJ1-2|TRBD1|TRBV6-1
TGTGCCAGCACTTTTCCTCAAGGACAGGGTCCCTCTAACTATGGCTACACCTTC
CASTFPQGQGPSNYGYTF
>-|TRBJ2-5|TRBD1|TRBV30
TGTGCCTGGAGTGCCGGGACAGGGTTCCAAGAGACCCAGTACTTC
CAWSAGTGFQETQYF
>-|TRBJ1-2|-|TRBV28
TGTGCCAGCGTGAGCAGAGGGGGCTACACCTTC
CASVSRGGYTF
>few|TRBJ2-5|-|TRBV3-1
TGTGCCAGCAGCGGGCGAGGAGGGAAGACCCAGTACTTC
CASSGRGGKTQYF
>few|TRBJ2-1|-|TRBV6-5
TGTGCCAGCAGTTACTCGACGCAGGGGAGGAATGAGCAGTTCTTC
CASSYSTQGRNEQFF
>few|TRBJ2-7|-|TRBV6-1
TGTGCCAGCAGTGATTCAGGGGCCTACGAGCAGTACTTC
CASSDSGAYEQYF
>-|TRBJ2-2|-|TRBV6-5
TGTGCCAGCAGTTACCAGGTTCAGGGTTCCGGGGAGCTGTTTTTT
CASSYQVQGSGELFF
>few|TRBJ2-3|TRBD2|TRBV5-4
TGTGCCAGCAGCTTGGGATTTCGACTAGCGTCTAGCACAGATACGCAGTATTTT
CASSLGFRLASSTDTQYF
>-|TRBJ2-5|TRBD1|TRBV20-1
TGCAGTGCCGGCCGGGACAGTTTTAAAGAGACCCAGTACTTC
CSAGRDSFKETQYF
>-|TRBJ1-4|-|TRBV20-1
TGCAGTGCTAGAGAAGGGGGGAATAATGAAAAACTGTTTTTT
CSAREGGNNEKLFF
>few|TRBJ2-2|-|TRBV5-1
TGCGCCAGCAGCTTGGAGGTCCAGGGGACCGAGGAGCTGTTTTTT
CASSLEVQGTEELFF
>-|TRBJ1-1|TRBD1|TRBV2
TGTGCCAGCAGGGACAGGGGGCTTGTGAACACTGAAGCTTTCTTT
CASRDRGLVNTEAFF